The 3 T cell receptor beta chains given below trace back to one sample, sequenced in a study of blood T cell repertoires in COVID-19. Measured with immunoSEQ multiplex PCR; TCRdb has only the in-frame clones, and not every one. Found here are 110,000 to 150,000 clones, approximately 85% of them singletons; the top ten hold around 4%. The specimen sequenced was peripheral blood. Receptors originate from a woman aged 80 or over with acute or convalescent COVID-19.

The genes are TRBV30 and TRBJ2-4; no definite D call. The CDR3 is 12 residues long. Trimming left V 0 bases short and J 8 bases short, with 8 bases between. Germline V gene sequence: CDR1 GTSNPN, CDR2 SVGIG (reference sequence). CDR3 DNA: TGTGCCTGGAGTGTGGTAGCCGACATTCAGTACTTC. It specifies CAWSVVADIQYF.

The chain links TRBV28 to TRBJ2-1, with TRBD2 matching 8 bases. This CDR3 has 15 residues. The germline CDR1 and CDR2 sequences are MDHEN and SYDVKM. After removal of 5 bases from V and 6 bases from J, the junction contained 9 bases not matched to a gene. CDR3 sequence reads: CASSRPGGPFNEQFF. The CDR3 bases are TGTGCCAGCAGTCGGCCGGGGGGGCCTTTCAATGAGCAGTTCTTC. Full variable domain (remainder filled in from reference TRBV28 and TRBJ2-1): DVKVTQSSRYLVKRTGEKVFLECVQDMDHENMFWYRQDPGLGLRLIYFSYDVKMKEKGDIPEGYSVSREKKERFSLILESASTNQTSMYLCASSRPGGPFNEQFFGPGTRLTVL.

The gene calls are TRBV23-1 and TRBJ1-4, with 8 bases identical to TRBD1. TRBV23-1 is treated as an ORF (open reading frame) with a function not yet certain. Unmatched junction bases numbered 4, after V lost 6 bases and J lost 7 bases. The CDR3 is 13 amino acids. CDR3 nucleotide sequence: TGCGCCAGCAGGAAGGACAGGGTTGAAAAACTGTTTTTT. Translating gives CASRKDRVEKLFF.